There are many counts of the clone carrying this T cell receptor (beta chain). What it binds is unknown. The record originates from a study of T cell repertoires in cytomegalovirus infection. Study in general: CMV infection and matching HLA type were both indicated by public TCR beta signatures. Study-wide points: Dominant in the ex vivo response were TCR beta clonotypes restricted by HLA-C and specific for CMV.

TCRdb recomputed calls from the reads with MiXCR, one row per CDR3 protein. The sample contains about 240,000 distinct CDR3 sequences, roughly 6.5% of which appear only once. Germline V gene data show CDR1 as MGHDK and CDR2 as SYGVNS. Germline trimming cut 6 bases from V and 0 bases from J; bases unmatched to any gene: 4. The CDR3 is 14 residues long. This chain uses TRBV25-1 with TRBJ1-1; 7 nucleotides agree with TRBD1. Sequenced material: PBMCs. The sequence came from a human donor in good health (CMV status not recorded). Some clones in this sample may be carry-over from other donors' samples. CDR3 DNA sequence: TGTGCCAGCAGAAAAGACAGGGTGAACACTGAAGCTTTCTTT. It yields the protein CASRKDRVNTEAFF.